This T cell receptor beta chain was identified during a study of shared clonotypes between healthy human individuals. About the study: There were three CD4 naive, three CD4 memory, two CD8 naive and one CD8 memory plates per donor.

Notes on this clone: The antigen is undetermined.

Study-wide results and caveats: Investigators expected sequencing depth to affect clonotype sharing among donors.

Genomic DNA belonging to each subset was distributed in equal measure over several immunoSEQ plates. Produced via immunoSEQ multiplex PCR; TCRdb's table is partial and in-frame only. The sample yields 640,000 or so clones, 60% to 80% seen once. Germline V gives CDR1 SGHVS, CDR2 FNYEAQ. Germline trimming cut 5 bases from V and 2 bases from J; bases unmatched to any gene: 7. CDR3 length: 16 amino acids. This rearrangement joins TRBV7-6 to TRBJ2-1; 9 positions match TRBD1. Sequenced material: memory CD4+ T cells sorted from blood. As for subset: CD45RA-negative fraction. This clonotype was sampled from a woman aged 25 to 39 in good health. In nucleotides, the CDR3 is TGTGCCAGCAGCGGAACCGGGACAGGGACCTACAATGAGCAGTTCTTC. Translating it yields CASSGTGTGTYNEQFF. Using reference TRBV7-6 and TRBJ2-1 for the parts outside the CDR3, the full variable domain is GAGVSQSPRYKVTKRGQDVALRCDPISGHVSLYWYRQALGQGPEFLTYFNYEAQQDKSGLPNDRFSAERPEGSISTLTIQRTEQRDSAMYRCASSGTGTGTYNEQFFGPGTRLTVL.